A single sample gave rise to the 20 T cell receptor beta chains below, sequenced in a study of breast tumors, draining lymph nodes, adjacent tissues. Breast cancer patients provided tissue from their axillary draining lymph nodes. TCRdb reanalysed the multiplex PCR reads using MiXCR and keeps one entry per CDR3 protein. This repertoire shows some 100,000 distinct CDR3 sequences, roughly 20% found once; its top ten account for more than 0.9%. Source material: axillary lymph node tissue. Receptors were obtained from a female donor with breast cancer. Some clones in this sample may be carry-over from other donors' samples.

The table lists this clonotype with a few counts. The V call is TRBV3-1, the J call TRBJ2-7; D gene uncertain. The CDR3 sequence is 12 residues long. Trimming removed 3 bases from V and 8 bases from J, with 11 bases in between. CDR1 and CDR2 from the germline V gene are LGHDT and YNNKEL (reference sequence). The CDR3 coding sequence is TGTGCCAGCAGCCATTTTCGGTCACAGCAGTACTTC. Its translation: CASSHFRSQQYF.

This clonotype is deemed medium-sized. The chain is built from TRBV27 and TRBJ2-7; TRBD2 is a possible D gene (6 bases). The CDR3 contains 15 residues. Trimming left V 5 bases short and J 6 bases short, with 20 bases between. The V gene's germline CDR1 is MNHEY and CDR2 SMNVEV (reference sequence). The CDR3 region is CASSPQLGGAGEQYF. DNA for the CDR3: TGTGCCAGCAGTCCCCAGTTGGGCGGGGCAGGCGAGCAGTACTTC.

This clonotype was seen at least ten times. This sequence joins TRBV4-1 and TRBJ1-2; D is perhaps TRBD1 (5 bases). CDR3 length: 15 amino acids. The germline CDR1 and CDR2 sequences are MGHRA and YSYEKL. Trimming stripped 2 bases from V and 6 bases from J, with 16 bases between. The CDR3 DNA sequence: TGCGCCAGCAGCCAATTACGGGTTGGGACGGATGGCTACACCTTC. Amino acid sequence: CASSQLRVGTDGYTF.

This clonotype showed up many times. The V and J genes are TRBV6-1 and TRBJ2-7, with 8 bases lining up with TRBD1. Germline CDR1 reads MNHNS; CDR2 reads SASEGT. The CDR3 runs 15 residues. V lost 7 bases and J lost 2; bases outside the gene matches: 10. The DNA of the CDR3 is TGTGCCAGCACTCCGACAGGGGACCTTCCCTACGAGCAGTACTTC. This gives the protein CASTPTGDLPYEQYF.

The chain uses TRBV3-1 and TRBJ2-3; 8 bases map to TRBD1. There are 15 residues in the CDR3. Per the germline V gene, CDR1 is LGHDT and CDR2 is YNNKEL (reference sequence). Germline trimming cut 2 bases from V and 5 bases from J; bases unmatched to any gene: 6. CDR3 amino acids: CASSQKSGGGDTQYF. As DNA, the CDR3 is TGTGCCAGCAGCCAAAAATCAGGGGGCGGAGATACGCAGTATTTT.

The J gene is TRBJ2-3, the V gene TRBV7-9, with TRBD1 matching 10 bases. This CDR3 contains 16 residues. The germline V gene encodes CDR1 SEHNR and CDR2 FQNEAQ (reference sequence). Trimming cost V 4 bases and J 3 bases; bases outside gene matches: 7. CDR3 DNA sequence: TGTGCCAGCAGCTCTGGGGACAGGGGCGCGACAGATACGCAGTATTTT. Encoded protein: CASSSGDRGATDTQYF.

This clonotype was seen ten or more times. J is TRBJ2-1 and V is TRBV19, with 7 bases lining up with TRBD1. With V trimmed by 4 bases and J by 16 bases, 19 bases remained unmatched. CDR3 length: 15 residues. Germline-derived CDR1 and CDR2 are LNHDA and SQIVND (reference sequence). CDR3 nucleotide sequence: TGTGCCAGTAGTACAACCGGGACAGCTCGCCTAGGGCTCTTCTTC. Residues: CASSTTGTARLGLFF.

The chain is built from TRBV6-2 or TRBV6-3 and TRBJ1-2; tentatively, D is TRBD1 (6 bases). Germline V gives CDR1 MNHEY, CDR2 SVGEGT. The CDR3 is 11 amino acids. The V end was cut by 6 bases, the J end by 8 bases, with 10 bases between. DNA of the CDR3: TGTGCCAGCAGCAGGGGAAGAGGCTACACCTTC. Translated: CASSRGRGYTF.

On this clonotype: This may be a read error, as it is one base from a much larger clone. The chain links TRBV19 to TRBJ2-7, with unresolved D. This CDR3 has 14 residues. Germline CDR1 and CDR2: LNHDA and SQIVND (reference sequence). The V and J ends lost 4 bases and 0 bases respectively, with 10 bases between them. CDR3 in amino acids: CASSKLGSSYEQYF. In nucleotides, the CDR3 is TGTGCCAGTAGTAAGCTAGGGTCCTCCTACGAGCAGTACTTC. Together with reference TRBV19 and TRBJ2-7, the CDR3 gives the full variable domain: DGGITQSPKYLFRKEGQNVTLSCEQNLNHDAMYWYRQDPGQGLRLIYYSQIVNDFQKGDIAEGYSVSREKKESFPLTVTSAQKNPTAFYLCASSKLGSSYEQYFGPGTRLTVT.

This clonotype was seen ten or more times. This chain uses TRBV27 with TRBJ1-2, with D possibly TRBD1 on 6 matching bases. Germline CDR1 is MNHEY and CDR2 is SMNVEV (reference sequence). V lost 6 bases, J lost 0 bases, and 11 bases lay in between. The CDR3 covers 14 residues. Here the CDR3 reads CASRQGGTNYGYTF. Written as DNA, the CDR3 is TGTGCCAGCAGACAGGGAGGAACTAACTATGGCTACACCTTC.

There are many counts of this clonotype. The chain joins TRBV7-9 to TRBJ2-1; possibly TRBD1 for D (6 bases). V lost 5 bases and J 7 bases, leaving 15 bases between the germline ends. This CDR3 spans 14 amino acids. Germline lookup yields CDR1 SEHNR and CDR2 FQNEAQ (reference sequence). This CDR3 is CASSPGHRANEQFF. The CDR3 bases are TGTGCCAGCAGCCCAGGCCACAGGGCAAATGAGCAGTTCTTC.

This clonotype was counted at least ten times. The DNA for the CDR3 is TGCAGTGCTAGTGCCAGGGTTCACTCCTATAATTCACCCCTCCACTTT. The encoded protein is CSASARVHSYNSPLHF. The chain carries TRBV20-1 and TRBJ1-6; a possible D gene is TRBD1 (5 bases). The germline gives CDR1 DFQATT, CDR2 SNEGSKA (reference sequence). Trimming took 3 bases from V and 0 from J, leaving 12 bases between them. The CDR3 covers 16 residues.

This clonotype was seen repeatedly, ten times or more. The gene calls are TRBV7-9 and TRBJ2-2; D is unclear. Germline CDR1 is SEHNR and CDR2 is FQNEAQ (reference sequence). With 0 bases removed from V and 3 bases from J, the gap between germline ends came to 8 bases. The CDR3 totals 15 residues. The CDR3 region has the DNA TGTGCCAGCAGCTTAGCTGGGTTTCACACCGGGGAGCTGTTTTTT. Amino acid sequence: CASSLAGFHTGELFF. Drawing the rest from reference TRBV7-9 and TRBJ2-2, the complete variable domain is DTGVSQNPRHKITKRGQNVTFRCDPISEHNRLYWYRQTLGQGPEFLTYFQNEAQLEKSRLLSDRFSAERPKGSFSTLEIQRTEQGDSAMYLCASSLAGFHTGELFFGEGSRLTVL.

The V call is TRBV4-1, the J call TRBJ2-5; 10 bases map to TRBD2. Germline CDR1 is MGHRA and CDR2 is YSYEKL. The CDR3 runs 17 residues. Germline trimming cut 4 bases from V and 1 base from J; bases unmatched to any gene: 9. The CDR3 loop reads CASSLPASGGFQETQYF. CDR3 DNA sequence: TGCGCCAGCAGCCTCCCGGCTAGCGGGGGTTTCCAAGAGACCCAGTACTTC.

This clonotype has only a few counts. A much larger clone sits a single nucleotide away, making a read error possible. The V gene is TRBV5-1, the J gene TRBJ2-3; D remains unclear. The CDR3 is 14 amino acids. The germline V gene has CDR1 SGHRS and CDR2 YFSETQ. Trimming shortened V by 0 bases and J by 2 bases, and 7 bases separated the two germline ends. The CDR3 coding sequence is TGCGCCAGCAGCTTGGAGAGCAACACAGATACGCAGTATTTT. Translating it yields CASSLESNTDTQYF.

This clonotype was found many times. The chain couples TRBV27 to TRBJ2-1, with a weak D call TRBD1 (6 bases). CDR3 size: 11 residues. Trimming removed 6 bases at V and 9 bases at J, with 9 bases between. CDR1 MNHEY and CDR2 SMNVEV come from the germline V gene (reference sequence). CDR3 bases: TGTGCCAGCAGAACAGGGATTGAGCAGTTCTTC. It yields the protein CASRTGIEQFF.

In regard to this clonotype: A much larger clone differs by one base, so this may be a read error. The chain recombines TRBV30 with TRBJ1-6; 7 bases fit TRBD1. Germline CDR1 GTSNPN, CDR2 SVGIG (reference sequence). This CDR3 has 13 residues. V dropped 6 bases and J dropped 8; count of bases not matched to a gene: 7. CDR3 nucleotides: TGTGCCTGCTCGACAGGGATGCATTCACCCCTCCACTTT. Translating gives CACSTGMHSPLHF.

A remark on this clonotype: A much larger clone is a single base away; this may be a read error. Here the CDR3 omits its conserved ending phenylalanine or tryptophan, so a read error is the likely source. The V call is TRBV6-5, the J call TRBJ1-2, with D possibly TRBD1 on 6 matching bases. Germline CDR1 is MNHEY and CDR2 is SVGAGI. The V end lost 0 bases, the J end lost 4 bases, and 18 bases lay between the germline ends. CDR3 length equals 17 residues. In DNA, the CDR3 is TGTGCCAGCAGTTACTCCGGACAGTCACTCCCCCTCTATGGCTACACCCTC. Protein: CASSYSGQSLPLYGYTL.

This clonotype occurred once. This chain connects TRBV5-5 to TRBJ1-3; unclear D gene. CDR3 length: 15 amino acids. The germline V gene has CDR1 SGHKS and CDR2 YYEKEE (reference sequence). Trimming took off 1 base at V and 1 base at J, with 9 bases between the two ends. CDR3 in DNA: TGTGCCAGCAGCTTGAGATGGTGGTCTGGAAACACCATATATTTT. Protein: CASSLRWWSGNTIYF.

This clonotype was found many times. At one boundary the junction diverges from the germline segment, which might be a read error. J is TRBJ1-3 and V is TRBV11-2; TRBD1 agrees at 7 bases. CDR3 size: 12 residues. Looked up from germline, CDR1 is SGHAT and CDR2 is FQNNGV. For the CDR3, the DNA is TGTGCCAGCAGCTCTGACGGGACAGCTACCAATTTT. It yields the protein CASSSDGTATNF. The full variable domain, its missing parts supplied by reference TRBV11-2 and TRBJ1-3, is EAGVAQSPRYKIIEKRQSVAFWCNPISGHATLYWYQQILGQGPKLLIQFQNNGVVDDSQLPKDRFSAERLKGVDSTLKIQPAKLEDSAVYLCASSSDGTATNFGEGSWLTVV.